These 23 T cell receptor beta chains were all obtained from the same sample, sequenced in a study of shared clonotypes between healthy human individuals. The protocol was immunoSEQ multiplex PCR, while the TCRdb copy is restricted to in-frame clones and leaves out a portion. The sample holds around 100,000 clones, less than 75% seen once. Material for sequencing was memory CD8+ T cells sorted from blood. Subset described: CD45RO+ cells pooled with CCR7-negative TemRA cells. Every receptor here comes from a woman aged 30 to 39 in good health.

The V gene is TRBV11-2, the J gene TRBJ2-2; a possible D gene is TRBD2 (5 bases). Trimming cost V 5 bases and J 3 bases, with 16 bases left between them. The CDR3 covers 16 residues. The germline CDR1 and CDR2 sequences are SGHAT and FQNNGV. CDR3 coding DNA: TGTGCCAGCAGCCATGGACTGGGCACCGACACCGGGGAGCTGTTTTTT. Translation gives CASSHGLGTDTGELFF.

The CDR3 spells CSLDRVNEQFF. DNA for the CDR3: TGCAGTCTTGACAGGGTCAATGAGCAGTTCTTC. V usage is TRBV20-1 and J usage is TRBJ2-1; 7 bases agree with TRBD1. The junction had 4 bases not matched to a gene; V was cut back by 8 bases and J by 6 bases. The CDR3 extends over 11 amino acids. Germline V lookup: CDR1 DFQATT, CDR2 SNEGSKA (reference sequence).

The table lists this clone with a few counts. J is TRBJ2-3 and V is TRBV9; the match to TRBD2 covers 11 bases. The J segment lost 1 base and the V segment lost 5 bases, leaving 3 bases of the junction unmatched. The CDR3 is 15 amino acids. Germline CDR1 reads SGDLS; CDR2 reads YYNGEE. As DNA, the CDR3 is TGTGCCAGCAGGTCGGGACTAGCGGGCACAGATACGCAGTATTTT. Translation gives CASRSGLAGTDTQYF.

The V and J genes are TRBV7-6 and TRBJ2-1; 11 bases map to TRBD2. This CDR3 has 16 amino acids. From germline, CDR1 is SGHVS and CDR2 FNYEAQ. Trimming at V came to 5 bases and at J to 3 bases, leaving 6 bases not matched to a gene. This CDR3 reads CASSPELAGDYNEQFF. CDR3 in DNA: TGTGCCAGCAGCCCCGAACTAGCGGGAGACTACAATGAGCAGTTCTTC.

The rearrangement uses TRBV28 and TRBJ2-2, with D perhaps TRBD1 or TRBD2 (5 bases each). Trimming removed 5 bases from V and 0 bases from J, with 16 bases in between. Germline CDR1 reads MDHEN; CDR2 reads SYDVKM. This CDR3 region has 17 residues. This chain's CDR3 is CASSPLEGFTNTGELFF. As DNA, the CDR3 is TGTGCCAGCAGTCCGCTTGAGGGGTTTACGAACACCGGGGAGCTGTTTTTT.

The rearrangement joins TRBV28 to TRBJ1-5; 10 bases are shared with TRBD1. This CDR3 is built from 15 residues. V dropped 6 bases and J dropped 11; count of bases not matched to a gene: 13. CDR1 MDHEN and CDR2 SYDVKM come from the germline V gene. The CDR3 region has the DNA TGTGCCAGCAGGGCCGGGACAGGGGACGAGTGGGCCCAGCATTTT. Translating it yields CASRAGTGDEWAQHF.

This chain's CDR3 is CASGFTGSGNTIYF. The CDR3 nucleotides are TGTGCGAGCGGATTTACAGGGTCTGGAAACACCATATATTTT. This chain connects TRBV28 to TRBJ1-3, with TRBD1 as a possible D gene (6 bases). This CDR3 is 14 amino acids long. Germline V gene sequence: CDR1 MDHEN, CDR2 SYDVKM.

The chain carries TRBV7-9 and TRBJ2-7, with no clear D. Trimming removed 4 bases from V and 1 base from J, with 8 bases in between. The CDR3 loop spans 13 amino acids. Germline CDR1 reads SEHNR; CDR2 reads FQNEAQ (reference sequence). This chain's CDR3 is CASSSDTSYEQYF. The CDR3 nucleotides read TGTGCCAGCAGCTCAGACACGTCCTACGAGCAGTACTTC.

Written as DNA, the CDR3 is TGTGCCACCCGGTCCACCTTCACAGATACGCAGTATTTT. This sequence encodes CATRSTFTDTQYF. V usage is TRBV7-9 and J usage is TRBJ2-3; D remains unclear. V lost 10 bases and J 2 bases, leaving 13 bases between the germline ends. Germline CDR1 reads SEHNR; CDR2 reads FQNEAQ (reference sequence). This CDR3 region has 13 residues. The variable domain in full, completed from reference TRBV7-9 and TRBJ2-3, reads DTGVSQNPRHKITKRGQNVTFRCDPISEHNRLYWYRQTLGQGPEFLTYFQNEAQLEKSRLLSDRFSAERPKGSFSTLEIQRTEQGDSAMYLCATRSTFTDTQYFGPGTRLTVL.

The chain employs TRBV11-2 and TRBJ1-1; tentatively, D is TRBD1 (6 bases). V shed 4 bases and J shed 5 bases, with 17 bases lying between them. The CDR3 totals 15 residues. Germline V gives CDR1 SGHAT, CDR2 FQNNGV. The CDR3 region has the DNA TGTGCCAGCAGCTCAACCAAGGGGGGGAGAACTGAAGCTTTCTTT. Translated: CASSSTKGGRTEAFF. The complete variable domain, with remaining parts taken from reference TRBV11-2 and TRBJ1-1, reads EAGVAQSPRYKIIEKRQSVAFWCNPISGHATLYWYQQILGQGPKLLIQFQNNGVVDDSQLPKDRFSAERLKGVDSTLKIQPAKLEDSAVYLCASSSTKGGRTEAFFGQGTRLTVV.

The chain uses TRBV4-2 and TRBJ2-7, with D perhaps TRBD1 (6 bases). V was cut by 5 bases and J by 5 bases, with 16 bases left in between. Germline values: CDR1 LGHNA, CDR2 YNFKEQ. This CDR3 comprises 14 residues. Here the CDR3 DNA reads TGTGCCAGCAGCTTGGCCCTCAGGGGCCACGAGCAGTACTTC. Protein: CASSLALRGHEQYF.

J is TRBJ2-1 and V is TRBV7-9; 7 positions agree with TRBD1. CDR3 size: 14 residues. Germline V lookup: CDR1 SEHNR, CDR2 FQNEAQ (reference sequence). After removal of 9 bases from V and 5 bases from J, the junction contained 10 bases not matched to a gene. In DNA form, the CDR3 reads TGTGCCAGTCAGGGGGTGGACTCGAACAATGAGCAGTTCTTC. Translated: CASQGVDSNNEQFF. The variable domain in full, with the rest retrieved from reference TRBV7-9 and TRBJ2-1, is DTGVSQNPRHKITKRGQNVTFRCDPISEHNRLYWYRQTLGQGPEFLTYFQNEAQLEKSRLLSDRFSAERPKGSFSTLEIQRTEQGDSAMYLCASQGVDSNNEQFFGPGTRLTVL.

A note on this clone: This may stem from a read error, because a much larger clone lies one nucleotide away. In the same sample, other DNA sequences code for this CDR3. J is TRBJ1-2 and V is TRBV28, with a possible D match to TRBD1 (6 bases). The V gene lost 4 bases and the J gene lost 6 bases, with 15 bases spanning the gap. CDR1 MDHEN and CDR2 SYDVKM come from the germline V gene. The CDR3 contains 14 residues. The CDR3 is CASSSLQGADGYTF. CDR3 sequence (DNA): TGTGCCAGCAGTTCCTTACAGGGAGCTGATGGCTACACCTTC.

V gene TRBV7-9 combines with J gene TRBJ2-7; D is perhaps TRBD1 or TRBD2 (5 bases each). This CDR3 has 15 amino acids. CDR1 is SEHNR, CDR2 FQNEAQ, per germline (reference sequence). The V gene lost 5 bases and the J gene lost 4 bases, with 18 bases spanning the gap. Here the CDR3 DNA reads TGTGCCAGCAGCCCCGCAATTAGGGGACCTTACGAGCAGTACTTC. This translates into CASSPAIRGPYEQYF.

V gene TRBV28 combines with J gene TRBJ2-7; TRBD1 matches at 8 bases. Losses at the gene ends were 4 bases for V and 3 bases for J; bases not matched to a gene: 5. CDR3 size: 14 residues. CDR1 and CDR2 from the germline V gene are MDHEN and SYDVKM. The CDR3 sequence is CASSWVGQDYEQYF. The CDR3 bases are TGTGCCAGCAGTTGGGTGGGACAGGACTACGAGCAGTACTTC.

The rearrangement uses TRBV7-3 and TRBJ1-2; D might be TRBD1 (5 bases). This CDR3 comprises 14 residues. Germline lookup yields CDR1 SGHTA and CDR2 FQGTGA. The V gene lost 0 bases and the J gene lost 8 bases, with 13 bases spanning the gap. In DNA form, the CDR3 reads TGTGCCAGCAGCTTAACAAGGGACCCGGTGGGCTACACCTTC. It encodes CASSLTRDPVGYTF. Variable domain in full (rest from reference TRBV7-3 and TRBJ1-2): GAGVSQTPSNKVTEKGKYVELRCDPISGHTALYWYRQSLGQGPEFLIYFQGTGAADDSGLPNDRFFAVRPEGSVSTLKIQRTERGDSAVYLCASSLTRDPVGYTFGSGTRLTVV.

In its sample, this clone was seen once. The genes are TRBV5-4 and TRBJ1-1, with D maybe TRBD1 (5 bases). Trimming cost V 0 bases and J 3 bases, with 12 bases left between them. In germline, CDR1 is SGHNT, CDR2 YYREEE (reference sequence). The CDR3 loop spans 15 amino acids. CDR3 protein: CASSLGRGSYTEAFF. The CDR3 DNA sequence: TGTGCCAGCAGCTTGGGGAGGGGATCCTACACTGAAGCTTTCTTT.

By share, this clone ranks as large. CDR3: CASSVGQGGYGYTF. In nucleotides, the CDR3 is TGTGCCAGCAGCGTCGGACAGGGAGGCTATGGCTACACCTTC. The chain employs TRBV7-8 and TRBJ1-2; 8 nucleotides align to TRBD1. The junction had 6 bases not matched to a gene; V was cut back by 5 bases and J by 4 bases. Per the germline V gene, CDR1 is SGHVS and CDR2 is FQNEAQ. This CDR3 spans 14 amino acids.

This chain connects TRBV15 to TRBJ2-3; 9 bases are a match to TRBD1. The CDR3 has 16 residues. The ends lost 0 bases at V and 3 bases at J; junction bases unmatched: 4. Germline V CDR1 and CDR2: LNHNV, YYDKDF (reference sequence). As DNA, the CDR3 is TGTGCCACCAGCAGAGAGAAACAGGGGGCGACAGATACGCAGTATTTT. Translation gives CATSREKQGATDTQYF.

This chain's CDR3 is CASSPGQASSYEQYF. CDR3 coding DNA: TGCGCCAGCAGCCCCGGACAGGCTAGCTCCTACGAGCAGTACTTC. The chain carries TRBV5-1 and TRBJ2-7; 7 bases match TRBD1. Germline trimming cut 4 bases from V and 0 bases from J; bases unmatched to any gene: 7. Germline V gene sequence: CDR1 SGHRS, CDR2 YFSETQ. CDR3 length: 15 amino acids.

To note about this clone: Other DNA variants within this sample encode the same CDR3. The chain carries TRBV27 and TRBJ2-7, with a tentative D call TRBD1 (5 bases). Trimming took off 2 bases at V and 5 bases at J, with 7 bases between the two ends. The CDR3 has 12 amino acids. Germline V CDR1 and CDR2: MNHEY, SMNVEV (reference sequence). CDR3: CASSLIGDEQYF. The DNA for the CDR3 is TGTGCCAGCAGTTTAATAGGGGACGAGCAGTACTTC.

The chain is built from TRBV2 and TRBJ1-2; 7 nucleotides match TRBD1. Per the germline V gene, CDR1 is SNHLY and CDR2 is FYNNEI. The V and J ends lost 5 bases and 14 bases, in that order; junction bases with no gene match: 5. The CDR3 has 10 residues. CDR3 nucleotides: TGTGCCAGCAGTTTTGGGACAGAGACCTTC. Amino acid sequence: CASSFGTETF.

The chain uses TRBV5-5 and TRBJ2-7, with D possibly being TRBD1 (6 bases). The germline V gene has CDR1 SGHKS and CDR2 YYEKEE (reference sequence). The CDR3 runs to 16 residues. Trimming cost V 5 bases and J 2 bases, with 20 bases left between them. This CDR3 is CASSFNTGTPPYEQYF. In DNA form, the CDR3 reads TGTGCCAGCAGTTTCAACACCGGGACACCACCCTACGAGCAGTACTTC.